This entry features one T cell receptor beta chain sequence. The antigen remains unidentified. The data were obtained in a study of STAT5B mutations in CD4+ large granular lymphocyte leukemia. General study findings and limits: 8/27 top patient clones versus 2/35 control clones were TRBV06-family. Approximately 25% of private leukemic clonotypes occurred rarely in other patients' non-leukemic repertoires.

The CDR3 consists of 17 residues. V shed 3 bases, J shed 4 bases, and the junction held 10 bases outside the gene matches. CDR1 and CDR2 from the germline V gene are KGHSH and LQKENI. The assay was immunoSEQ multiplex PCR, and TCRdb's table has in-frame clones only and misses some. The sample comprises 23,000 or so clones, over 70% of which are singletons, and about 4.3% rests with the top ten. Material: CD4+ T cells from blood buffy coats. The rearrangement joins TRBV18 to TRBJ2-3; 10 nucleotides align to TRBD2. The clonotype comes from a human donor in good health. CDR3 nucleotide sequence: TGTGCCAGCTCACCTGGGCTAGCGGGAGTATTTTCAGATACGCAGTATTTT. It codes for CASSPGLAGVFSDTQYF. Full variable domain (outside the CDR3, taken from reference TRBV18 and TRBJ2-3): NAGVMQNPRHLVRRRGQEARLRCSPMKGHSHVYWYRQLPEEGLKFMVYLQKENIIDESGMPKERFSAEFPKEGPSILRIQQVVRGDSAAYFCASSPGLAGVFSDTQYFGPGTRLTVL.